This entry lists 18 T cell receptor beta chains sequenced from one sample in a study of blood T cell repertoires in COVID-19. The method was immunoSEQ multiplex PCR; TCRdb's version includes in-frame clones alone and lacks a portion of them. The table includes about 80,000 clones, less than 90% detected once. Sequencing input: peripheral blood. These receptors were obtained from a man between 60 and 75 years old with active or convalescent COVID-19.

J is TRBJ2-1 and V is TRBV7-9; D is ambiguous. V lost 5 bases to trimming and J lost 0 bases, with 11 bases between them. This CDR3 region has 15 residues. Germline assignment: CDR1 SEHNR and CDR2 FQNEAQ (reference sequence). The CDR3 DNA sequence: TGTGCCAGCAGCCTAGAAGTTAGCTCCTACAATGAGCAGTTCTTC. Translated, it gives CASSLEVSSYNEQFF.

This rearrangement joins TRBV14 to TRBJ2-1; no reliable D call. V was shortened by 7 bases and J by 1 base, with 14 bases between the two germline ends. The CDR3 is 15 amino acids. CDR1 and CDR2 (germline): SGHDN, FVKESK. CDR3 amino acids: CASTRTSDSYNEQFF. CDR3 bases: TGTGCCAGCACCCGTACGAGCGATTCCTACAATGAGCAGTTCTTC.

CDR3 protein: CASSRNQVVTGELFF. CDR3 bases: TGTGCCAGCAGCCGTAATCAGGTTGTTACCGGGGAGCTGTTTTTT. The chain employs TRBV3-1 (or the pseudogene TRBV3-2) and TRBJ2-2; D is ambiguous. Trimming took 4 bases from V and 5 from J, leaving 14 bases between them. Per the germline V gene, CDR1 is LGHDT and CDR2 is YNNKEL (reference sequence). CDR3 size: 15 residues.

The sample holds a few counts of this clone. A read error may account for a junction end that differs from germline. The J gene is TRBJ2-7, the V gene TRBV5-8, with 10 nucleotides matching TRBD2. From germline, CDR1 is SGHTS and CDR2 YDEGEE. The CDR3 is 13 residues long. The CDR3 coding sequence is TGTGCCAGCAGCTTGGTAGCGGGGGGACCTCTTTATTTC. This sequence encodes CASSLVAGGPLYF.

The rearrangement links TRBV7-2 to TRBJ1-6, with 7 bases lining up with TRBD1. The CDR3 runs to 14 residues. Germline V CDR1 and CDR2: SGHTA, FQGNSA. The ends lost 2 bases at V and 9 bases at J; junction bases unmatched: 4. For the CDR3, the DNA is TGTGCCAGCAGCTTAACCCAGGGGGGTTCACCCCTCCACTTT. Amino acids: CASSLTQGGSPLHF.

The chain carries TRBV2 and TRBJ2-1, with 15 bases matching TRBD2. Per the germline V gene, CDR1 is SNHLY and CDR2 is FYNNEI. CDR3 length: 18 amino acids. Trimming cost V 4 bases and J 1 base; bases outside gene matches: 5. Here the CDR3 reads CASSGRTSGGASYNEQFF. CDR3 DNA sequence: TGTGCCAGCAGTGGGAGGACTAGCGGGGGGGCATCCTACAATGAGCAGTTCTTC.

V and J are TRBV2 and TRBJ1-5; D remains ambiguous. This CDR3 is built from 15 residues. Germline values: CDR1 SNHLY, CDR2 FYNNEI. Trimming removed 6 bases from V and 0 bases from J, with 12 bases in between. CDR3 sequence reads: CASRENTYSNQPQHF. The CDR3 bases are TGTGCCAGCAGGGAGAATACTTATAGCAATCAGCCCCAGCATTTT.

The J gene is TRBJ2-2, the V gene TRBV4-3; 11 bases line up with TRBD1. Germline loops: CDR1 LGHNA, CDR2 YSLEER. V was clipped by 3 bases and J by 5 bases; unmatched bases: 2. The CDR3 is 15 amino acids. The CDR3 reads CASSQGQGGTGELFF. The CDR3 DNA is TGCGCCAGCAGCCAGGGACAGGGGGGAACCGGGGAGCTGTTTTTT.

The V call is TRBV3-1 (or the pseudogene TRBV3-2), the J call TRBJ2-7, with 7 bases identical to TRBD1. J was trimmed by 3 bases and V by 4 bases; bases with no gene match: 9. From germline, CDR1 is LGHDT and CDR2 YNNKEL (reference sequence). The CDR3 is 15 residues long. CDR3 coding DNA: TGTGCCAGCAGCCTGGGGACAGTATCGGGCTACGAGCAGTACTTC. It translates to CASSLGTVSGYEQYF.

This chain links TRBV7-9 with TRBJ2-1; TRBD2 matches at 9 bases. J gave up 7 bases and V 2 bases, and 6 bases lay outside the gene matches. The CDR3 runs to 15 residues. Germline loops: CDR1 SEHNR, CDR2 FQNEAQ (reference sequence). DNA for the CDR3: TGTGCCAGCAGCTTAACAGCGACTAGCGGTAATGAGCAGTTCTTC. It yields the protein CASSLTATSGNEQFF.

The chain recombines TRBV3-1 (or the pseudogene TRBV3-2) with TRBJ2-1, with D perhaps matching TRBD2 (5 bases). CDR3 size: 15 residues. Trimming pared 4 bases from V and 0 bases from J, leaving 10 bases between. The germline V gene has CDR1 LGHDT and CDR2 YNNKEL (reference sequence). CDR3 region: CASSLSGSSYNEQFF. The DNA of the CDR3 is TGTGCCAGCAGCCTGAGCGGAAGCTCCTACAATGAGCAGTTCTTC.

This chain links TRBV11-2 with TRBJ1-1; possibly TRBD1 for D (6 bases). Per germline, CDR1 SGHAT and CDR2 FQNNGV. Trimming shortened V by 4 bases and J by 10 bases, and 19 bases separated the two germline ends. The CDR3 covers 14 residues. The CDR3 spells CASSSSGTPGGAFF. The DNA of the CDR3 is TGTGCCAGCAGCTCTTCCGGGACACCCGGCGGAGCTTTCTTT.

V and J are TRBV30 and TRBJ1-5; 7 bases fit TRBD1. The germline V gene has CDR1 GTSNPN and CDR2 SVGIG (reference sequence). This CDR3 is built from 16 residues. Germline trimming cut 0 bases from V and 4 bases from J; bases unmatched to any gene: 9. CDR3 nucleotide sequence: TGTGCCTGGAGTGTAAGGGGGCCCCTGGGGAATCAGCCCCAGCATTTT. It translates to CAWSVRGPLGNQPQHF.

In its sample, this clone was seen a few times. This chain links TRBV7-3 with TRBJ1-1; possible D gene TRBD1, 5 bases. Germline-derived CDR1 and CDR2 are SGHTA and FQGTGA. V shed 5 bases and J shed 1 base, with 11 bases lying between them. The CDR3 runs to 14 residues. CDR3 in DNA: TGTGCCAGCAGCGCAGGACACGGGAACACTGAAGCTTTCTTT. This encodes CASSAGHGNTEAFF.

V usage is TRBV29-1 and J usage is TRBJ2-5, with TRBD1 identical over 11 bases. V lost 4 bases and J lost 5; bases outside the gene matches: 9. Germline V lookup: CDR1 SQVTM, CDR2 ANQGSEA. The CDR3 spans 15 residues. CDR3: CSVVGGTGGRETQYF. In nucleotides, the CDR3 is TGCAGCGTTGTGGGAGGGACAGGGGGTCGGGAGACCCAGTACTTC.

In regard to this clone: Relative to the germline gene, one junction end is altered; a read error may explain this. The V call is TRBV7-7, the J call TRBJ2-1; 7 nucleotides align to TRBD1. The CDR3 length is 15 residues. Per germline, CDR1 SSHAT and CDR2 FNYEAQ (reference sequence). As DNA, the CDR3 is TGTGCTAGCAGCTCGAGCGGCAGGGGGAACAATGAGCAGTTCTTC. This encodes CASSSSGRGNNEQFF. Variable domain in full (rest from reference TRBV7-7 and TRBJ2-1): GAGVSQSPRYKVTKRGQDVTLRCDPISSHATLYWYQQALGQGPEFLTYFNYEAQPDKSGLPSDRFSAERPEGSISTLTIQRTEQRDSAMYRCASSSSGRGNNEQFFGPGTRLTVL.

V and J are TRBV7-6 and TRBJ2-7, with 10 bases fitting TRBD2. J gave up 5 bases and V 5 bases, and 9 bases lay outside the gene matches. The CDR3 has 15 residues. From germline, CDR1 is SGHVS and CDR2 FNYEAQ. CDR3 nucleotides: TGTGCCAGCAGCCCCCTAAGCGGGGGGGGCCACGAGCAGTACTTC. Its protein product is CASSPLSGGGHEQYF.

The V and J genes are TRBV19 and TRBJ1-1; D unresolved. Deletions cut 6 bases from V and 0 bases from J, with 5 bases between. The CDR3 is 12 amino acids. CDR1 LNHDA and CDR2 SQIVND come from the germline V gene (reference sequence). CDR3 DNA: TGTGCCAGTAGGGGCTTGAACACTGAAGCTTTCTTT. This translates into CASRGLNTEAFF.